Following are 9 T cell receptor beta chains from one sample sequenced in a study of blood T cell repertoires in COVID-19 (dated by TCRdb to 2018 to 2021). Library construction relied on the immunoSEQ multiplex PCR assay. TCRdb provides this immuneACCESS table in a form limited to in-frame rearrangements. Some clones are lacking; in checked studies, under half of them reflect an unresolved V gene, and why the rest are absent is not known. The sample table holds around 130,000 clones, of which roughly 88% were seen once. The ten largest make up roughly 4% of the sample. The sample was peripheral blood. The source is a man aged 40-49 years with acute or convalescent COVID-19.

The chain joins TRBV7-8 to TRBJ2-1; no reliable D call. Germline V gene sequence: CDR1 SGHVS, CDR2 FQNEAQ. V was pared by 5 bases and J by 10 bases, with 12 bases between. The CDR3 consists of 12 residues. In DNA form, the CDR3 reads TGTGCCAGCAGCGGTGGTGGAGTAGAGCAGTTCTTC. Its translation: CASSGGGVEQFF.

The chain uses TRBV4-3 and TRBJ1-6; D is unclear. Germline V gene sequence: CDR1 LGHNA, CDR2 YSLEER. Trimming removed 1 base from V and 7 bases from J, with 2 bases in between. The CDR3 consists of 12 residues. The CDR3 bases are TGCGCCAGCAGCCAAGCAAATTCACCCCTCCACTTT. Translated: CASSQANSPLHF.

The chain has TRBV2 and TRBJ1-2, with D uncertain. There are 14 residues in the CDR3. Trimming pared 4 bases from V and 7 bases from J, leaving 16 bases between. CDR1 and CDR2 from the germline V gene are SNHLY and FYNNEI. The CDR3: CASSVRTDWRGYTF. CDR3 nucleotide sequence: TGTGCCAGCAGTGTACGGACTGACTGGCGTGGCTACACCTTC.

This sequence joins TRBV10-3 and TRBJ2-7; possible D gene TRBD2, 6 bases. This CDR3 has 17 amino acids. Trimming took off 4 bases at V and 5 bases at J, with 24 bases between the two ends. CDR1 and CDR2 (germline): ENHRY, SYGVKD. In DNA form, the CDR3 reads TGTGCCATCAGTGTGAAACTAGCAGAATGGCCTGGCGACGAGCAGTACTTC. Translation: CAISVKLAEWPGDEQYF.

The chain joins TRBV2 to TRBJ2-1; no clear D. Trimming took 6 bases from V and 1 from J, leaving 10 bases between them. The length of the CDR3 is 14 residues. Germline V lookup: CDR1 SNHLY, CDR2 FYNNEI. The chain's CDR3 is CASSHSESYNEQFF. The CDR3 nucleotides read TGTGCCAGCAGCCACAGTGAATCCTACAATGAGCAGTTCTTC.

CDR3 nucleotides: TGTGCCAGCAGCCAAGATGATGGCAGGGCCTCTGGAAACACCATATATTTT. Translating gives CASSQDDGRASGNTIYF. The chain combines TRBV4-2 with TRBJ1-3; D is possibly TRBD1 (5 bases). Germline CDR1 is LGHNA and CDR2 is YNFKEQ. CDR3 size: 17 residues. V gave up 0 bases and J gave up 0 bases, with 12 bases separating them.

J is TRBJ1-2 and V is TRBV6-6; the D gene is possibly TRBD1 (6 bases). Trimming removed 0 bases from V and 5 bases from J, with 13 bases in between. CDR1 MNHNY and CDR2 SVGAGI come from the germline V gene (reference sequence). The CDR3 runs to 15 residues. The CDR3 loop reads CASSYSRSRGYGYTF. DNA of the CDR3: TGTGCCAGCAGTTACTCGAGAAGCAGGGGTTATGGCTACACCTTC.

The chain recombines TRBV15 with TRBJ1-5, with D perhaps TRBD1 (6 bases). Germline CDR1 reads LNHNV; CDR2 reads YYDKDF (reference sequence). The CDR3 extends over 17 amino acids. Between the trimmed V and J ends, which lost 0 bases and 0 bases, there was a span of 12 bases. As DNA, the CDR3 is TGTGCCACCAGCAGAGATCTAGGGACACTTAGCAATCAGCCCCAGCATTTT. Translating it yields CATSRDLGTLSNQPQHF.

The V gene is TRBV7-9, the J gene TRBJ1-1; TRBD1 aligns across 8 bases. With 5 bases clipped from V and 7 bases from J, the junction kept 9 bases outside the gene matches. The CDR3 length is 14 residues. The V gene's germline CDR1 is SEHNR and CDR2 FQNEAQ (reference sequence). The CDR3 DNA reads TGTGCCAGCAGCCCCAAGGACAGGGAGGTTGAAGCTTTCTTT. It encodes CASSPKDREVEAFF.